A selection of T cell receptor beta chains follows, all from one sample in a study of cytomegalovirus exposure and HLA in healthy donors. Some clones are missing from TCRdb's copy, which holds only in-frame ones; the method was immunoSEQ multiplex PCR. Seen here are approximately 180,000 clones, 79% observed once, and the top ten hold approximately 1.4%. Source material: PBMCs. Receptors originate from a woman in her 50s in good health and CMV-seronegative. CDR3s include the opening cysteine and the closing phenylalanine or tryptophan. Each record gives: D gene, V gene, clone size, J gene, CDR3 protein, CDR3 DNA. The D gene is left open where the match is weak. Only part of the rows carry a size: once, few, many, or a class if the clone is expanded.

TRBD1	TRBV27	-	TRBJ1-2	CASSDKMATGAYGYTF	TGTGCCAGTTCGGATAAGATGGCGACAGGGGCCTATGGCTACACCTTC
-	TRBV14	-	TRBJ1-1	CASSRLGGGTEAFF	TGTGCCAGCAGCCGGTTGGGCGGGGGCACTGAAGCTTTCTTT
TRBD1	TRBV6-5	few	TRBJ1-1	CASSPDRVGVTEAFF	TGTGCCAGCAGTCCCGACAGGGTGGGGGTCACTGAAGCTTTCTTT
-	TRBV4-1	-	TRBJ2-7	CASSQVDGRGPRVHYEQYF	TGCGCCAGCAGCCAAGTGGACGGGAGGGGGCCGAGGGTCCATTACGAGCAGTACTTC
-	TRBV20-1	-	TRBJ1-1	CSASSIEAFF	TGCAGTGCTTCGTCTATCGAAGCTTTCTTT
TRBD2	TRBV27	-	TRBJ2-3	CASRAQALADTDTQYF	TGTGCCAGCAGGGCCCAGGCGCTAGCGGACACAGATACGCAGTATTTT
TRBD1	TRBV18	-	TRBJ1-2	CASSSQNFQGERDGYTF	TGTGCCAGCTCATCACAGAATTTCCAGGGGGAGAGGGATGGCTACACCTTC
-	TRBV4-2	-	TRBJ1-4	CASSQVATGNREKLFF	TGTGCCAGCAGCCAAGTAGCTACAGGGAATCGCGAAAAACTGTTTTTT
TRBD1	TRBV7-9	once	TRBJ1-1	CASSPPTGDTEAFF	TGTGCCAGCAGCCCCCCGACAGGGGACACTGAAGCTTTCTTT
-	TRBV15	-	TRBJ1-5	CATSRDLLSNQPQHF	TGTGCCACCAGCAGAGATCTGTTGAGCAATCAGCCCCAGCATTTT
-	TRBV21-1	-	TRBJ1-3	CASSFGTGPGNTIYF	TGTGCCAGCAGCTTTGGGACAGGCCCTGGAAACACCATATATTTT
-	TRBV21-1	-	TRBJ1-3	CASSNIRVCGNTIYF	TGTGCCAGCAGCAACATCAGGGTGTGCGGAAACACCATATATTTT
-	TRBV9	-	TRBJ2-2	CASSVGFGELFF	TGTGCCAGCAGCGTCGGTTTCGGGGAGCTGTTTTTT
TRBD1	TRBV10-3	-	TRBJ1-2	CAISESNFRTGYGYTF	TGTGCCATCAGTGAGTCGAACTTCCGGACAGGCTATGGCTACACCTTC
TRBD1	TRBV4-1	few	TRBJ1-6	CASSLTDRDRSPLHF	TGCGCCAGCAGCCTAACCGACAGGGATAGGTCACCCCTCCACTTT
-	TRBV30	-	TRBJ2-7	CAWSVSGLGEQYF	TGTGCCTGGAGTGTAAGCGGGCTAGGCGAGCAGTACTTC
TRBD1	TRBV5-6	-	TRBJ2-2	CASSLAGQGNTGELFF	TGTGCCAGCAGCTTGGCCGGACAGGGCAACACCGGGGAGCTGTTTTTT
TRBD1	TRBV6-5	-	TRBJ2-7	CASSESDRDEQYF	TGTGCCAGCAGTGAGTCCGACAGGGACGAGCAGTACTTC